The 18 T cell receptor beta chains below come from one sample, sequenced in a study of OX40 agonist ivuxolimab in advanced cancers. Libraries were prepared by immunoSEQ multiplex PCR; TCRdb keeps only in-frame clonotypes and omits some of them. The table has over 55,000 clones, more than 65% seen once. Sample: CD4+ or CD8+ T cells sorted from blood, taken in a trial of the OX40 agonist ivuxolimab. Receptors were obtained from an adult with an advanced solid tumor such as melanoma, head and neck, liver or kidney cancer.

This chain links TRBV12-5 with TRBJ2-5; D uncertain. This CDR3 spans 14 amino acids. V lost 1 base to trimming and J lost 5 bases, with 11 bases between them. Germline V gene data show CDR1 as LGHNT and CDR2 as FRNRAP. The CDR3 protein is CASGLGTVGETQYF. The CDR3 DNA follows: TGTGCTAGTGGTTTGGGGACGGTCGGGGAGACCCAGTACTTC.

This chain links TRBV25-1 with TRBJ2-3; D is unresolved. V lost 4 bases to trimming and J lost 0 bases, with 8 bases between them. Looked up from germline, CDR1 is MGHDK and CDR2 is SYGVNS. CDR3 length equals 14 residues. DNA for the CDR3: TGTGCCAGCAGTGGCTTTACTAGCACAGATACGCAGTATTTT. Encoded protein: CASSGFTSTDTQYF.

The rearrangement uses TRBV7-8 and TRBJ2-2; 7 positions match TRBD2. The CDR3 is 15 residues long. Germline lookup yields CDR1 SGHVS and CDR2 FQNEAQ. V lost 5 bases and J lost 5; bases outside the gene matches: 8. The CDR3 DNA follows: TGTGCCAGCAGCCAATCGGGGGGATTGACCGGGGAGCTGTTTTTT. Protein sequence: CASSQSGGLTGELFF.

CDR3 amino acids: CASSSQGGGTYEQYF. In nucleotides, the CDR3 is TGCGCCAGCAGCTCCCAGGGCGGGGGCACCTACGAGCAGTACTTC. The chain joins TRBV5-1 to TRBJ2-7; D possibly corresponds to TRBD2 (7 bases). CDR3 length: 15 amino acids. Trimming cost V 3 bases and J 2 bases, with 15 bases left between them. The germline V gene encodes CDR1 SGHRS and CDR2 YFSETQ.

This clone was found a few times. Other DNA sequences in this sample translate to the same CDR3. J is TRBJ1-3 and V is TRBV18, with D possibly being TRBD1 (5 bases). The germline V gene encodes CDR1 KGHSH and CDR2 LQKENI. Between the trimmed V and J ends, which lost 5 bases and 0 bases, there was a span of 14 bases. This CDR3 region has 16 residues. For the CDR3, the DNA is TGTGCCAGCTCAGCTGGGACTGCTGGCTCTGGAAACACCATATATTTT. Amino acid sequence: CASSAGTAGSGNTIYF. The whole variable domain, remainder taken from reference TRBV18 and TRBJ1-3, is NAGVMQNPRHLVRRRGQEARLRCSPMKGHSHVYWYRQLPEEGLKFMVYLQKENIIDESGMPKERFSAEFPKEGPSILRIQQVVRGDSAAYFCASSAGTAGSGNTIYFGEGSWLTVV.

This clone was counted a single time. J is TRBJ1-1 and V is TRBV6-6; 9 nucleotides agree with TRBD1. CDR3 size: 13 residues. Germline CDR1 is MNHNY and CDR2 is SVGAGI (reference sequence). V shed 4 bases, J shed 11 bases, and the junction held 8 bases outside the gene matches. This CDR3 is CASSLTGGLRAFF. Written as DNA, the CDR3 is TGTGCCAGCAGTTTGACAGGGGGATTGAGGGCTTTCTTT.

The J gene is TRBJ2-1, the V gene TRBV5-1; D gene ambiguous. V was trimmed by 0 bases and J by 0 bases, leaving 7 bases between them. The germline CDR1 and CDR2 sequences are SGHRS and YFSETQ. The CDR3 extends over 15 amino acids. CDR3 amino acids: CASSLEGSSYNEQFF. The CDR3 DNA follows: TGCGCCAGCAGCTTGGAAGGTAGCTCCTACAATGAGCAGTTCTTC. The full variable domain, rest sourced from reference TRBV5-1 and TRBJ2-1, is KAGVTQTPRYLIKTRGQQVTLSCSPISGHRSVSWYQQTPGQGLQFLFEYFSETQRNKGNFPGRFSGRQFSNSRSEMNVSTLELGDSALYLCASSLEGSSYNEQFFGPGTRLTVL.

This sequence joins TRBV19 and TRBJ2-1; 9 bases are shared with TRBD1. The germline gives CDR1 LNHDA, CDR2 SQIVND (reference sequence). The V and J ends lost 9 bases and 9 bases, in that order; junction bases with no gene match: 15. The CDR3 has 15 residues. The CDR3 nucleotides are TGTGCCAGCCGAGACCGGGACAGGGTAGTTCGTGAGCAGTTCTTC. Translated: CASRDRDRVVREQFF.

The chain has TRBV6-5 and TRBJ2-1, with 7 bases lining up with TRBD2. The germline CDR1 and CDR2 sequences are MNHEY and SVGAGI. The V and J ends lost 0 bases and 2 bases, in that order; junction bases with no gene match: 1. The CDR3 totals 15 residues. CDR3 sequence reads: CASSYSAGTYNEQFF. In DNA, the CDR3 is TGTGCCAGCAGTTACTCAGCGGGAACCTACAATGAGCAGTTCTTC.

The rearrangement links TRBV7-8 to TRBJ2-2, with D uncertain. V lost 5 bases, J lost 4 bases, and 17 bases lay in between. CDR3 length: 16 amino acids. Germline CDR1 is SGHVS and CDR2 is FQNEAQ. The CDR3 spells CASSLRLASTTGELFF. The CDR3 coding sequence is TGTGCCAGCAGCCTGAGACTCGCGAGCACCACCGGGGAGCTGTTTTTT.

This clone was recorded only once. V is TRBV11-1 and J is TRBJ2-5, with D perhaps matching TRBD1 (5 bases). CDR3 length equals 14 residues. Germline-derived CDR1 and CDR2 are SGHAT and FQDESV (reference sequence). Trimming took off 2 bases at V and 5 bases at J, with 12 bases between the two ends. CDR3: CASSLTGGKETQYF. CDR3 coding DNA: TGTGCCAGCAGCTTAACAGGCGGCAAGGAGACCCAGTACTTC.

The chain combines TRBV19 with TRBJ2-7; TRBD1 aligns across 7 bases. The CDR3 is 17 residues long. Unmatched junction bases numbered 10, after V lost 2 bases and J lost 0 bases. Germline V gene lookup returns CDR1 LNHDA and CDR2 SQIVND (reference sequence). The DNA of the CDR3 is TGTGCCAGTAGTATATCGTTTGGGGACAGTGCCTCCTACGAGCAGTACTTC. It yields the protein CASSISFGDSASYEQYF.

The CDR3 here is CASSQVLPGGPQNSPLHF. The CDR3 DNA reads as TGTGCCAGCAGCCAAGTCTTACCGGGTGGGCCCCAAAATTCACCCCTCCACTTT. The chain links TRBV4-2 to TRBJ1-6, with no clear D. The CDR3 totals 18 residues. The V gene lost 1 base and the J gene lost 7 bases, with 20 bases spanning the gap. CDR1 is LGHNA and CDR2 is YNFKEQ in the germline V gene.

V usage is TRBV9 and J usage is TRBJ1-6; D is perhaps TRBD1 (6 bases). Per germline, CDR1 SGDLS and CDR2 YYNGEE. Trimming cost V 3 bases and J 7 bases, with 14 bases left between them. The length of the CDR3 is 15 residues. The CDR3 loop is CASSESGTPNSPLHF. In DNA form, the CDR3 reads TGTGCCAGCAGCGAATCCGGGACACCGAATTCACCCCTCCACTTT. The variable domain in full, completed from reference TRBV9 and TRBJ1-6, reads DSGVTQTPKHLITATGQRVTLRCSPRSGDLSVYWYQQSLDQGLQFLIQYYNGEERAKGNILERFSAQQFPDLHSELNLSSLELGDSALYFCASSESGTPNSPLHFGNGTRLTVT.

The rearrangement uses TRBV6-5 and TRBJ2-2; the D is unclear. Germline V lookup: CDR1 MNHEY, CDR2 SVGAGI. CDR3 length: 16 residues. Trimming took off 0 bases at V and 6 bases at J, with 14 bases between the two ends. CDR3 sequence reads: CASSYSTGFEAGELFF. The CDR3 DNA sequence: TGTGCCAGCAGTTACTCGACCGGGTTTGAGGCCGGGGAGCTGTTTTTT.

The rearrangement joins TRBV7-2 to TRBJ2-7; 10 bases fit TRBD2. CDR3 length: 16 residues. J lost 6 bases, V lost 5 bases, and 13 bases had no gene match. CDR1 and CDR2 from the germline V gene are SGHTA and FQGNSA. The CDR3 region has the DNA TGTGCCAGCAGCGGAGGCGGGCTAGCGGGGGTTGGCGAGCAGTACTTC. Encoded protein: CASSGGGLAGVGEQYF. The full variable domain, with the rest looked up from reference TRBV7-2 and TRBJ2-7, is GAGVSQSPSNKVTEKGKDVELRCDPISGHTALYWYRQSLGQGLEFLIYFQGNSAPDKSGLPSDRFSAERTGGSVSTLTIQRTQQEDSAVYLCASSGGGLAGVGEQYFGPGTRLTVT.

This chain connects TRBV4-2 to TRBJ1-2, with 11 positions matching TRBD1. V lost 6 bases to trimming and J lost 4 bases; unmatched junction nucleotides: 10. In germline, CDR1 is LGHNA, CDR2 YNFKEQ. The CDR3 is 16 residues long. The CDR3 spells CASSAMGQGGIYGYTF. The DNA of the CDR3 is TGTGCCAGCAGTGCTATGGGACAGGGGGGTATCTATGGCTACACCTTC.

V and J are TRBV11-2 and TRBJ2-5, with 7 bases fitting TRBD1. Germline lookup yields CDR1 SGHAT and CDR2 FQNNGV. The trim removed 5 bases at V and 7 bases at J, leaving 13 bases unmatched. The CDR3 is 15 amino acids. CDR3 sequence reads: CASSLNWTPGGTQYF. The DNA of the CDR3 is TGTGCCAGCAGCCTCAACTGGACTCCAGGGGGGACCCAGTACTTC.